This paragraph covers one T cell receptor beta chain sequence. Per the germline V gene, CDR1 is SGHVS and CDR2 is FNYEAQ. The CDR3 sequence is 13 residues long. The ends lost 5 bases at V and 10 bases at J; junction bases unmatched: 4. Under the authors' procedure: Reference gene primer amplification gave nucleated cell count estimates. Sequencing was performed with immunoSEQ multiplex PCR; in TCRdb, only in-frame clones are kept and a portion is missing. That table is the source of V, J and clone size, and D and trimming were worked out from the DNA. Of roughly 290,000 clones in the sample, more than 80% were seen once. The data were taken from a study of blood T cell repertoires in COVID-19. Study context: Donors in the United States, Italy and Spain gave samples during acute or convalescent COVID-19. T cells, B-cell-depleted T cells, or PBMCs provided the cDNA or gDNA that served as material.

The specimen sequenced was peripheral blood. This receptor was taken from a woman aged 25 to 39 with COVID-19, enrolled during active disease. V is TRBV7-6 and J is TRBJ1-6; the match to TRBD1 covers 8 bases. CDR3 region: CASSARQGSPLHF. DNA for the CDR3: TGTGCCAGCAGCGCTAGACAGGGGTCACCCCTCCACTTT.